This TCR beta chain was recorded in a study of blood T cell repertoires in COVID-19. About the study: Material from acute and convalescent COVID-19 was sourced from the United States, Italy and Spain. The cDNA or gDNA used as material had been derived from T cells, B-cell-depleted T cells, or PBMCs.

Original data processing: Researchers report that nucleated cell counts were estimated from reference gene primer amplification. Repertoires were generated with immunoSEQ multiplex PCR, while TCRdb's copy carries only in-frame clones and drops some. D and trimming come from the DNA, and the V and J calls and clone size come from that table. The table lists under 250,000 clones, 92% of them singletons, with more than 0.65% in the top ten. Seattle enrolled patients during active infection and tracked them longitudinally. The germline gives CDR1 SEHNR, CDR2 FQNEAQ (reference sequence). Trimming at V came to 4 bases and at J to 7 bases, leaving 11 bases not matched to a gene. The CDR3 runs 18 residues.

The sequence derives from a man aged 25 to 45 with COVID-19, enrolled during active disease. Sequencing was performed on peripheral blood. J is TRBJ1-6 and V is TRBV7-9; 12 nucleotides align to TRBD1. This CDR3 is CASSSGTGGSSKNSPLHF. The CDR3 nucleotides are TGTGCCAGCAGCTCCGGGACAGGGGGCTCTTCGAAGAATTCACCCCTCCACTTT.